This T cell receptor (beta chain) derives from a study of T cells in localized non-small cell lung cancer. Overall study findings and caveats: In adjacent lung, a median roughly 60 of the top 100 tumor clones were found. A raised T cell density in blood coincided with lengthier overall survival.

In its sample, this clone was seen a few times. The antigen remains unidentified. TCRdb's table, derived via immunoSEQ multiplex PCR, lists solely in-frame clones and lacks some. The table shows about 3,400 clones, with under 30% occurring only once. Material: lung tumor tissue, obtained before any cancer treatment. This sequence was found in a woman between 35 and 75 years old with stage I lung adenocarcinoma.

The CDR3 spells CASSLYRGDTEAFF. The CDR3 nucleotides are TGTGCCAGCAGCTTATACAGGGGCGACACTGAAGCTTTCTTT. The chain is built from TRBV11-3 and TRBJ1-1, with TRBD1 matching over 7 bases. This CDR3 region has 14 residues. J lost 3 bases, V lost 2 bases, and 3 bases had no gene match. Germline V gene sequence: CDR1 SGHNT, CDR2 YENEEA.